The clone carrying this T cell receptor beta chain was seen a few times. Each CDR3 protein gets one entry after TCRdb re-called the RT-PCR reads with MiXCR. Of 650,000 to 800,000 distinct CDR3 sequences listed, more than 13% are singletons. This CDR3 is 12 amino acids long. The V end lost 4 bases, the J end lost 13 bases, and 14 bases lay between the germline ends. This sequence joins TRBV12-3 or TRBV12-4 and TRBJ1-5, with D possibly being TRBD1 (5 bases). The TCR sequence derives from a female donor in good health, serving as a healthy control. Sequenced: memory CD4+ T cells from blood. The CDR3 coding sequence is TGTGCCAGCAGTTATGGACCCCAGGGTCAGCATTTT. It codes for CASSYGPQGQHF.